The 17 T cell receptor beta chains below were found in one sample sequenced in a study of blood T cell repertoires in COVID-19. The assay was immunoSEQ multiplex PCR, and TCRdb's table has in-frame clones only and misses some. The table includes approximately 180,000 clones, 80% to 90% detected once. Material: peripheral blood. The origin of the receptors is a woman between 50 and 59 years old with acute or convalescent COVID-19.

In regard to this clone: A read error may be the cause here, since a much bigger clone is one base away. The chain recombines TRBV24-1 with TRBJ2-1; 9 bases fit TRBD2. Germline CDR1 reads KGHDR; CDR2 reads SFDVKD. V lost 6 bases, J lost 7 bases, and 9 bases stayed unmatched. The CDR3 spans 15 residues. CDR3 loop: CATSMGGGAVNEQFF. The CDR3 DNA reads TGTGCCACCAGTATGGGCGGGGGGGCCGTGAATGAGCAGTTCTTC.

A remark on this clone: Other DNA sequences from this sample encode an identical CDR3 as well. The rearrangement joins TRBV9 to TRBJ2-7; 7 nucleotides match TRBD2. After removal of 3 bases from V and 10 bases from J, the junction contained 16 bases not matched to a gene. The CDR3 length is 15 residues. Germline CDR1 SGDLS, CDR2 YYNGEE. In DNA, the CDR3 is TGTGCCAGCAGCGGGGAGGGGCAGCTTCTGGGTGAACAGTACTTC. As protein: CASSGEGQLLGEQYF.

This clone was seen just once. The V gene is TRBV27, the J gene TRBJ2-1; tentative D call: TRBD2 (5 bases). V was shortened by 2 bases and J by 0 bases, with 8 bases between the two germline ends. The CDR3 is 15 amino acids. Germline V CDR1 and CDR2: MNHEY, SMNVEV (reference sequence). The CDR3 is CASSLTGSSYNEQFF. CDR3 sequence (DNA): TGTGCCAGCAGTTTAACGGGGAGCTCCTACAATGAGCAGTTCTTC.

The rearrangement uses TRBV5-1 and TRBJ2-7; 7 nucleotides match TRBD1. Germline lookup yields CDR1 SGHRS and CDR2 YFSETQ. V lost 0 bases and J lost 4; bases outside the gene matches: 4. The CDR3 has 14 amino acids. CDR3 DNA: TGCGCCAGCAGCTTGGCGGGGACAGCTTACGAGCAGTACTTC. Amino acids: CASSLAGTAYEQYF.

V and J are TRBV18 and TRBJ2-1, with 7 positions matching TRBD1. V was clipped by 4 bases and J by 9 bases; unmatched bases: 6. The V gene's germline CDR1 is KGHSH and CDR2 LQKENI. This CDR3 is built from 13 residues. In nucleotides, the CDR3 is TGTGCCAGCTCACTCCGACAGGGCGGTGAGCAGTTCTTC. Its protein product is CASSLRQGGEQFF.

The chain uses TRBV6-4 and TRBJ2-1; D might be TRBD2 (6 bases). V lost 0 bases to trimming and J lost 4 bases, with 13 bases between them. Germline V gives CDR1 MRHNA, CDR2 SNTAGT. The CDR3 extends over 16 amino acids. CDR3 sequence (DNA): TGTGCCAGCAGTGACTCGATAACTAGCAGATACAATGAGCAGTTCTTC. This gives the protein CASSDSITSRYNEQFF.

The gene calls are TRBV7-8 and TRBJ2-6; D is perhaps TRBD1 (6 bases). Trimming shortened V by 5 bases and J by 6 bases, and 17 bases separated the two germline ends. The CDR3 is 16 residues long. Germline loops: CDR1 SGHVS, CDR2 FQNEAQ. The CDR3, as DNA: TGTGCCAGCAGCCCCAGGGGTAGGTTTGAGGCCAACGTCCTGACTTTC. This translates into CASSPRGRFEANVLTF.

The DNA for the CDR3 is TGCGCCAGCAGCCCGGCCCCGGGGAACACCGGGGAGCTGTTTTTT. Its protein product is CASSPAPGNTGELFF. The chain links TRBV5-1 to TRBJ2-2, with D hard to call. Germline loops: CDR1 SGHRS, CDR2 YFSETQ. The CDR3 is 15 amino acids. The V gene lost 4 bases and the J gene lost 1 base, with 11 bases spanning the gap.

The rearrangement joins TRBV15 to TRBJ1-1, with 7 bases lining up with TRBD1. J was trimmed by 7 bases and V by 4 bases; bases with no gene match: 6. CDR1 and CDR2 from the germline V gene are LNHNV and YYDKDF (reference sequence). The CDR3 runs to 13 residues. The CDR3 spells CATSTGTAIEAFF. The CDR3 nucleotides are TGTGCCACCAGCACGGGGACAGCGATTGAAGCTTTCTTT.

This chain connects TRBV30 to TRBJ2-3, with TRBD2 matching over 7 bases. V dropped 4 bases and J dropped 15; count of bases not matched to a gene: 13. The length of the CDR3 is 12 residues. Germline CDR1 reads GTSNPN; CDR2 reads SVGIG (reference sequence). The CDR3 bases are TGTGCCTGGATCCTGACTAGCTCCCAGTTATATTTT. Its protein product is CAWILTSSQLYF. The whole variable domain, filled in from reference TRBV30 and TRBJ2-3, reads SQTIHQWPATLVQPVGSPLSLECTVEGTSNPNLYWYRQAAGRGLQLLFYSVGIGQISSEVPQNLSASRPQDRQFILSSKKLLLSDSGFYLCAWILTSSQLYFGPGTRLTVL.

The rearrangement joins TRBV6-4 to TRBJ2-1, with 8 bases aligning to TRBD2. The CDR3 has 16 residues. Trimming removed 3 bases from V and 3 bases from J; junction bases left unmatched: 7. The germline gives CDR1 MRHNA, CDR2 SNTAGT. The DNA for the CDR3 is TGTGCCAGCAGTGAGACCTCTAGCGGGTTCTACAATGAGCAGTTCTTC. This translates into CASSETSSGFYNEQFF.

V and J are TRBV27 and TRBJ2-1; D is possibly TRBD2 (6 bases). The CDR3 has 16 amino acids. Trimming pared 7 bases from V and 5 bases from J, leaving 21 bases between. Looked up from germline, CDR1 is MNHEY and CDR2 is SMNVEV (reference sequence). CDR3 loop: CASMGMPGVPNNEQFF. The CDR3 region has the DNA TGTGCCAGCATGGGGATGCCGGGGGTCCCGAACAATGAGCAGTTCTTC.

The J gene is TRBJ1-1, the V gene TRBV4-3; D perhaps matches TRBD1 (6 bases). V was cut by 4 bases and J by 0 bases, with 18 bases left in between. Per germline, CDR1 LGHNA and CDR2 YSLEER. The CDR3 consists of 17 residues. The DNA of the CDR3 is TGCGCCAGCAGCCGGGGACGACTCAGGGACATGAACACTGAAGCTTTCTTT. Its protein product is CASSRGRLRDMNTEAFF.

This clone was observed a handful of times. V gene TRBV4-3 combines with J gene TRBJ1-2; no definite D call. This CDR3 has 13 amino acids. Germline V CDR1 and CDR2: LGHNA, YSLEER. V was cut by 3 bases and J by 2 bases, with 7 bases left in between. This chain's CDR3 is CASSHDMNYGYTF. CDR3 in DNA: TGCGCCAGCAGCCACGACATGAACTATGGCTACACCTTC.

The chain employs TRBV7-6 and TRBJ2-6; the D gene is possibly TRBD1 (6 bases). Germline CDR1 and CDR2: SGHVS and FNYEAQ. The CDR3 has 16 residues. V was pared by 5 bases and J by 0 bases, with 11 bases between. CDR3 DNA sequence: TGTGCCAGCAGCGGACAGATGAGCTCTGGGGCCAACGTCCTGACTTTC. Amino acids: CASSGQMSSGANVLTF.

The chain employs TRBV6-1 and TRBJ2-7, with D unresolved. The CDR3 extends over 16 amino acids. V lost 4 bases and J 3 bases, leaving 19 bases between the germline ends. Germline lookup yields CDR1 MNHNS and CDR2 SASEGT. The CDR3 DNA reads TGTGCCAGCAGTGTCCAACCTCAGGCGTTCAACTACGAGCAGTACTTC. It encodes CASSVQPQAFNYEQYF.

The CDR3 bases are TGTGCCAGCAGCTCGACGCAGGGGGACACCGGGGAGCTGTTTTTT. It encodes CASSSTQGDTGELFF. V and J are TRBV13 and TRBJ2-2, with TRBD1 matching 7 bases. Trimming removed 4 bases from V and 3 bases from J; junction bases left unmatched: 5. Germline CDR1 PRHDT, CDR2 FYEKMQ (reference sequence). The CDR3 covers 15 residues.